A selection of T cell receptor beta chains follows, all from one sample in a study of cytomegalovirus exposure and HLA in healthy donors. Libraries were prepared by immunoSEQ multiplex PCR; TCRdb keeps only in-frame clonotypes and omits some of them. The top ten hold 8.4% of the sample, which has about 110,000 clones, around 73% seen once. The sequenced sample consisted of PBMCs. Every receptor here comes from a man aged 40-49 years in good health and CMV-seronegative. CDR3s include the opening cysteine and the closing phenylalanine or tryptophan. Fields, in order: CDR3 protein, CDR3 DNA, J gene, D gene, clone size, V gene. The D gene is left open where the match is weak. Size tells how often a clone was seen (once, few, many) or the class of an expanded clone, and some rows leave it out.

CDR3: CASGAMPGGREAFF
DNA: TGTGCTAGTGGTGCAATGCCAGGGGGCAGAGAAGCTTTCTTT
J: TRBJ1-1
D: TRBD1
size: NA
V: TRBV12-5

CDR3: CASSPERHLSYEQYF
DNA: TGCGCCAGCAGCCCCGAGCGTCACCTCTCCTACGAGCAGTACTTC
J: TRBJ2-7
D: NA
size: NA
V: TRBV4-1

CDR3: CASSLGAGDGYTF
DNA: TGTGCCAGCAGCTTAGGAGCAGGGGATGGCTACACCTTC
J: TRBJ1-2
D: NA
size: NA
V: TRBV7-8

CDR3: CASSLVAASGGGEQFF
DNA: TGTGCCAGCAGCTTAGTCGCGGCTAGCGGGGGAGGTGAGCAGTTCTTC
J: TRBJ2-1
D: TRBD2
size: NA
V: TRBV7-2

CDR3: CASSPSDRPNTEAFF
DNA: TGTGCCAGCAGCCCGAGCGACAGGCCGAACACTGAAGCTTTCTTT
J: TRBJ1-1
D: NA
size: NA
V: TRBV5-6

CDR3: CASSSRQGGDEQYF
DNA: TGTGCCAGCAGTTCTAGACAGGGCGGAGACGAGCAGTACTTC
J: TRBJ2-7
D: TRBD1
size: NA
V: TRBV6-6

CDR3: CASSFRLAGGSTDTQYF
DNA: TGTGCCAGTAGTTTCCGACTAGCGGGGGGAAGCACAGATACGCAGTATTTT
J: TRBJ2-3
D: TRBD2
size: NA
V: TRBV19

CDR3: CASSPTGLRHSYEQYF
DNA: TGCGCCAGCAGTCCAACAGGGCTCAGGCACTCCTACGAGCAGTACTTC
J: TRBJ2-7
D: NA
size: NA
V: TRBV23-1

CDR3: CASSEGPRGTGELFF
DNA: TGTGCCAGCAGTGAGGGTCCCCGGGGCACCGGGGAGCTGTTTTTT
J: TRBJ2-2
D: NA
size: NA
V: TRBV6-1

CDR3: CASSQEGGGRGSLSPLHF
DNA: TGTGCCAGCAGCCAAGAAGGAGGAGGCAGGGGGTCATTATCACCCCTCCACTTT
J: TRBJ1-6
D: TRBD1
size: NA
V: TRBV4-2

CDR3: CASTEMNPFEEVGYTF
DNA: TGTGCCAGCACCGAGATGAACCCGTTTGAGGAGGTTGGCTACACCTTC
J: TRBJ1-2
D: NA
size: NA
V: TRBV7-9

CDR3: CSVARGGPQETQYF
DNA: TGCAGCGTAGCGCGGGGGGGGCCCCAAGAGACCCAGTACTTC
J: TRBJ2-5
D: TRBD2
size: NA
V: TRBV29-1

CDR3: CASRERGANYEQYF
DNA: TGTGCCAGCAGAGAGCGGGGGGCGAACTACGAGCAGTACTTC
J: TRBJ2-7
D: TRBD2
size: NA
V: TRBV27

CDR3: CASSPASGYLGETQYF
DNA: TGTGCCAGCAGTCCCGCTAGCGGTTACTTGGGGGAGACCCAGTACTTC
J: TRBJ2-5
D: TRBD2
size: NA
V: TRBV27

CDR3: CASSFRDTSYEQYF
DNA: TGTGCCAGCAGCTTCAGGGACACCTCCTACGAGCAGTACTTC
J: TRBJ2-7
D: NA
size: NA
V: TRBV6-5

CDR3: CASSLGMLRGSGEQYF
DNA: TGCGCCAGCAGCTTGGGTATGCTGCGGGGCTCAGGCGAGCAGTACTTC
J: TRBJ2-7
D: NA
size: few
V: TRBV5-1

CDR3: CASTASTYEQYF
DNA: TGTGCCAGCACCGCGAGCACCTACGAGCAGTACTTC
J: TRBJ2-7
D: NA
size: NA
V: TRBV7-2

CDR3: CASSEKRGGEGNQPQHF
DNA: TGTGCCAGCAGTGAAAAACGAGGAGGGGAGGGCAATCAGCCCCAGCATTTT
J: TRBJ1-5
D: NA
size: NA
V: TRBV6-1

CDR3: CASSRGGVYRDEQFF
DNA: TGTGCCAGTAGTCGCGGGGGGGTCTATCGGGATGAGCAGTTCTTC
J: TRBJ2-1
D: TRBD2
size: few
V: TRBV19

CDR3: CASSRGASGELFF
DNA: TGCGCCAGCAGCCGCGGTGCGTCCGGGGAGCTGTTTTTT
J: TRBJ2-2
D: NA
size: few
V: TRBV5-1

CDR3: CSVERGPQETQYF
DNA: TGCAGCGTTGAAAGGGGCCCCCAAGAGACCCAGTACTTC
J: TRBJ2-5
D: NA
size: NA
V: TRBV29-1

CDR3: CASSREEGTEAFF
DNA: TGTGCCAGCAGTCGGGAGGAGGGAACTGAAGCTTTCTTT
J: TRBJ1-1
D: NA
size: NA
V: TRBV9

CDR3: CASSPGRDLRAYEQYF
DNA: TGCGCCAGCAGCCCCGGCCGGGACTTACGAGCCTACGAGCAGTACTTC
J: TRBJ2-7
D: NA
size: once
V: TRBV5-1

CDR3: CASSLRSGRETQYF
DNA: TGTGCCAGCAGCTTACGTAGTGGTCGAGAGACCCAGTACTTC
J: TRBJ2-5
D: NA
size: NA
V: TRBV5-4

CDR3: CASSSSGTGNTEAFF
DNA: TGCGCCAGCAGCTCTTCCGGGACAGGGAACACTGAAGCTTTCTTT
J: TRBJ1-1
D: TRBD1
size: NA
V: TRBV5-1

CDR3: CSVGRQGAGEQYF
DNA: TGCAGCGTTGGGAGACAGGGGGCCGGGGAGCAGTACTTC
J: TRBJ2-7
D: TRBD1
size: NA
V: TRBV29-1

CDR3: CASSQHTSGASDTQYF
DNA: TGCGCCAGCAGCCAACATACTAGCGGGGCGTCAGATACGCAGTATTTT
J: TRBJ2-3
D: TRBD2
size: NA
V: TRBV4-1

CDR3: CASSPRGHYEQYF
DNA: TGTGCCAGCAGTCCAAGGGGGCACTACGAGCAGTACTTC
J: TRBJ2-7
D: TRBD1
size: NA
V: TRBV4-2

CDR3: CASSLATGGRPEQYF
DNA: TGTGCCAGCAGCTTGGCCACGGGTGGGAGGCCCGAGCAGTACTTC
J: TRBJ2-7
D: NA
size: NA
V: TRBV5-4

CDR3: CASSQVGQAVGEQYF
DNA: TGTGCCAGCAGCCAAGTCGGACAGGCCGTTGGGGAGCAGTACTTC
J: TRBJ2-7
D: TRBD1
size: NA
V: TRBV4-2

CDR3: CASSQGARGYTF
DNA: TGTGCCAGCAGTCAGGGGGCGCGTGGCTACACCTTC
J: TRBJ1-2
D: TRBD1
size: NA
V: TRBV6-5

CDR3: CASSVAGRGTDTQYF
DNA: TGTGCCAGCAGCGTAGCTGGGAGGGGCACAGATACGCAGTATTTT
J: TRBJ2-3
D: TRBD2
size: once
V: TRBV9

CDR3: CASSLAGRTYEQYF
DNA: TGTGCCAGCAGCCTAGCGGGGCGTACCTACGAGCAGTACTTC
J: TRBJ2-7
D: TRBD2
size: NA
V: TRBV27

CDR3: CASSLGGTGGTYEQYF
DNA: TGTGCCAGCAGCTTAGGGGGGACAGGGGGCACCTACGAGCAGTACTTC
J: TRBJ2-7
D: TRBD1
size: NA
V: TRBV7-9

CDR3: CASSLAQGRLF
DNA: TGTGCCAGCAGCTTAGCGCAGGGGCGGCTATTC
J: TRBJ1-2
D: NA
size: NA
V: TRBV7-2

CDR3: CASSYFGIRSGNTIYF
DNA: TGTGCCAGCAGTTACTTCGGGATCCGCTCTGGAAACACCATATATTTT
J: TRBJ1-3
D: NA
size: NA
V: TRBV6-6

CDR3: CASLTASYEQYF
DNA: TGTGCCAGTCTTACAGCATCCTACGAGCAGTACTTC
J: TRBJ2-7
D: NA
size: NA
V: TRBV6-1

CDR3: CASSPQLVTGELFF
DNA: TGCGCCAGCAGCCCCCAATTAGTAACCGGGGAGCTGTTTTTT
J: TRBJ2-2
D: NA
size: NA
V: TRBV4-3

CDR3: CASSFSSGGNQPQHF
DNA: TGTGCCAGTAGTTTTTCGTCAGGGGGCAACCAGCCCCAGCATTTT
J: TRBJ1-5
D: TRBD1
size: NA
V: TRBV19

CDR3: CASSRYRQASYEQYF
DNA: TGTGCCAGCAGCCGATACAGACAGGCTTCCTACGAGCAGTACTTC
J: TRBJ2-7
D: NA
size: NA
V: TRBV7-2

CDR3: CASSLGLAGAGELFF
DNA: TGTGCCAGCAGCCTAGGACTAGCGGGGGCCGGGGAGCTGTTTTTT
J: TRBJ2-2
D: TRBD2
size: NA
V: TRBV7-2

CDR3: CASSLDPGQGGMNTEAFF
DNA: TGTGCCAGCAGCTTAGATCCGGGACAGGGGGGAATGAACACTGAAGCTTTCTTT
J: TRBJ1-1
D: TRBD1
size: NA
V: TRBV7-6